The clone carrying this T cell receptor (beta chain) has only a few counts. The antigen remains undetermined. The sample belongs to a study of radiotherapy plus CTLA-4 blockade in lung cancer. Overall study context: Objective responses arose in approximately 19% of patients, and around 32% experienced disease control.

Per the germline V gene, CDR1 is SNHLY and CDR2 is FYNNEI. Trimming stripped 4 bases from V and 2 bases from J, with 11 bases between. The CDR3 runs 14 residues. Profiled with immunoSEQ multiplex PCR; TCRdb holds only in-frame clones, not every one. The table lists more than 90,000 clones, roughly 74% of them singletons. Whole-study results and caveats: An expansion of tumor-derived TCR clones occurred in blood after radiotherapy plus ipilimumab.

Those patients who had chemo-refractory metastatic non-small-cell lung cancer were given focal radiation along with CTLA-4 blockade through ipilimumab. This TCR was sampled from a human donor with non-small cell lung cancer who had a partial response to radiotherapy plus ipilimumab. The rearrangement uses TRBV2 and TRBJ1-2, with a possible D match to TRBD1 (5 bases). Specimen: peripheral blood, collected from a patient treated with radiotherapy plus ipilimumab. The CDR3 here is CASSVGTVNYGYTF. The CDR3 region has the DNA TGTGCCAGCAGTGTAGGGACTGTCAACTATGGCTACACCTTC.